The entry below gives a single T cell receptor beta chain sequence along with its context. Antigen specificity is unknown. These data come from a study of cytomegalovirus exposure and HLA in healthy donors. At the level of the study: A previous analysis identified around 120 million unique TCR beta sequences derived from about 180 million T cells.

V was pared by 2 bases and J by 5 bases, with 6 bases of the junction left unmatched. Germline loops: CDR1 SGHTS, CDR2 YDEGEE. The CDR3 spans 15 residues. The PCR employed 60 Vbeta primers together with 13 Jbeta primers. Sequencing used immunoSEQ multiplex PCR; TCRdb keeps in-frame clones, though not all of them. The sample includes around 140,000 clones, roughly 74% of them seen just once. Study-wide findings and caveats: Common viral pathogens seemed, in a later analysis, to connect with several of the most significant clusters. An analysis that was carried out later associated some 17,000 TCR beta sequences with HLA alleles at 0.05 false discovery rate. Most subjects' HLA-A and HLA-B alleles were reportedly predicted from TCR beta sequences.

The source of this sequence is a woman in her 40s in good health and CMV-seropositive. The rearrangement links TRBV5-8 to TRBJ2-1, with TRBD1 identical over 8 bases. Material for sequencing was PBMCs. For the CDR3, the DNA is TGTGCCAGCAGCTTAGGTCAGGGGGCCAACAATGAGCAGTTCTTC. Amino acid sequence: CASSLGQGANNEQFF.